This T cell receptor beta chain is drawn from a study of T cells in Graves' hyperthyroidism and ophthalmopathy (dated by TCRdb to between 2018 and 2021). General notes on the study: Peripheral blood was sampled at the time of initial diagnosis, prior to any treatment. Once sampling was done, hyperthyroidism patients were given methimazole at a starting dose of 30 mg daily, whereas ophthalmopathy patients were given high-dose intravenous methylprednisolone. An independent validation cohort of under 20 hyperthyroidism patients and approximately 16 patients who later progressed to ophthalmopathy tested prospective prediction of ophthalmopathy. A discovery cohort of about 100 patients, roughly 45 with Graves' ophthalmopathy and about 58 with stable Graves' hyperthyroidism, was used to find distinguishing TCR V-J signatures. For training and testing, the roughly 97 patients in the discovery cohort were randomly divided in a 7:3 ratio. The paper describes TCR Vbeta CDR3 sequencing of 135 peripheral blood samples, made up of roughly 45 ophthalmopathy patients, roughly 75 hyperthyroidism patients and some 17 progressor patients. The study also compared thyroid tissue and blood T-cell repertoires from several Graves' hyperthyroidism patients. The paper's findings and limits, for the study overall: Most expanded thyroid clonotypes (frequency above 0.001) were also detected in blood, suggesting blood repertoires may reflect thyroid immune responses. No statistical method was used to fix the sample size in advance, and group allocation was not hidden from the investigators. During validation, the model predicted progression to ophthalmopathy a median of approximately 6.5 months ahead of onset, with 70.59% sensitivity and around 73% specificity. A model built on a 13 V-J signature distinguished ophthalmopathy from stable hyperthyroidism, reaching about 89% sensitivity and 81.08% specificity in cross-validation and 80%/75% in testing.

The TCR beta CDR3 regions were amplified from the RNA transcripts. The TCR CDR3 was subjected to a first round of RT-PCR using the HTBI primer set and the Qiagen OneStep RT-PCR kit. Libraries were constructed in a second round of multiplex PCR, after which size selection and purification were carried out. Paired-end sequencing of the libraries was performed with 100 bp reads on an Illumina HiSeq2000. From the authors' description of their analysis: SOAPnuke was used to process the raw data, with reads discarded if the reads contained adapters or uncalled bases, had a mean Phred below 15, or lacked an exact constant-primer or identifier match. COPE v1.2.5 was used to merge the high-quality paired reads, and each unique nucleotide sequence was defined as a clonotype. MiTCR v1.1 was used to align the clonotypes against IMGT TRBV, TRBD and TRBJ reference segments. The analysis was restricted to V-J combinations with a frequency above 0.0001, which together covered 99% to 99.2% of the repertoires. The TCS score was defined as the ratio of F50 (clonal expansion) to E x V (chaos), calculated using BLOSUM62-based TCRdist between CDR3 peptides within each V-J. Welch's t-statistics and random forest reduced some 510 V-J features to 10 to 15, which were used in a naive Bayes classifier (R e1071). TCRdb reworked the public reads: Q25 trimming with fastp, MiXCR clone assembly, productive beta chains retained. Rows are unified per CDR3 protein, each entry keeping the most common DNA and genes. TCRdb's processing, not the authors' own work, is the source of the V and J calls. This sample has roughly 500,000 distinct CDR3 sequences in its table, and 15% to 20% of those were observed once. The ten largest clonotypes hold approximately 32% of the sample.

CDR1 MNHEY and CDR2 SMNVEV are derived from the germline V gene (reference sequence). The CDR3 holds 17 amino acids from the cysteine to the phenylalanine. Only the CDR3 part of the read is kept: 51 bases, read in frame from the first base. Clipping removes 0 bases from V and 3 bases from J, with 8 as the unmatched junction base count. Notes on this clonotype: It lacks a known antigen. No base-level quality is on record; no much larger clone is a single base apart.

Moderately to severely active disease, a Clinical Activity Score of at least 3, a NOSPECS grade of at least 4, and a duration under 3 months were present in ophthalmopathy patients. Any patient with an uncontrolled infection, another autoimmune disease, pregnancy or lactation was excluded. Diagnoses were based on clinical symptoms, serum thyroxine and TRAb, thyroid ultrasound and orbital computed tomography. Ficoll-Paque density gradient centrifugation was used to isolate PBMCs from around 10 ml of fresh peripheral blood. Trizol reagent was used to extract total RNA, and RNA quality was then checked on an Agilent 2100 Bioanalyzer.

The material sequenced was blood. The rearrangement combines TRBV27 with TRBJ2-5; TRBD1 fits 9 bases in the junction. The clonotype comes from a woman in her twenties or thirties with Graves' ophthalmopathy. CDR3 sequence: CASSLSPQGALEETQYF. The DNA reads TGTGCCAGCAGTTTATCGCCACAGGGGGCGCTAGAAGAGACCCAGTACTTC.